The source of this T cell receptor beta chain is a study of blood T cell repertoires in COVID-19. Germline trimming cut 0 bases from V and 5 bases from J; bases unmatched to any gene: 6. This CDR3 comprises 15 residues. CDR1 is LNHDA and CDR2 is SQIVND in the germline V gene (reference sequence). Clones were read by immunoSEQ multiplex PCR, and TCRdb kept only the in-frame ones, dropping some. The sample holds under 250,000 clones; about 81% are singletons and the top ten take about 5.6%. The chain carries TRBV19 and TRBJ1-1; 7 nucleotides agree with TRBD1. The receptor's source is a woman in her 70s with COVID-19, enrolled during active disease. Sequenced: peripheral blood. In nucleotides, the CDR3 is TGTGCCAGTAGTATAGACTCGACAGGGAGGACTGAAGCTTTCTTT. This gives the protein CASSIDSTGRTEAFF.